This T cell receptor (beta chain) derives from a study of cytomegalovirus exposure and HLA in healthy donors. About the research overall: It was reported in a later analysis that the same platform had been used for the 120 validation repertoires as for the approximately 700 first-cohort repertoires. Broader study findings: Altogether, 160 or so TCR beta chains were recorded as cytomegalovirus-associated. As confirmed in vitro, a few CMV-associated chains were specific for CMV antigens.

With regard to this clone: The antigen is unknown.

Using immunoSEQ multiplex PCR, the repertoire was profiled, and TCRdb retains in-frame clones only, with some absent. The table has roughly 250,000 clones, about 90% seen once. The donors were members of the validation cohort comprising about 130 subjects, separate from the roughly 650-subject first cohort. The sample taken for sequencing was PBMCs. The receptor's source is a young woman in good health and CMV-seropositive.

The CDR3 is CSVDGTNSYNEQFF. CDR3 nucleotides: TGCAGCGTTGACGGGACAAATTCCTACAATGAGCAGTTCTTC. J is TRBJ2-1 and V is TRBV29-1; TRBD1 is a possible D gene (6 bases). Per germline, CDR1 SQVTM and CDR2 ANQGSEA. The CDR3 has 14 amino acids. The V end was cut by 3 bases, the J end by 1 base, with 10 bases between.